These 21 T cell receptor beta chains were sequenced from one sample in a study of cytomegalovirus exposure and HLA in healthy donors. It was with 60 Vbeta and 13 Jbeta primers that the PCR ran. Clones were read by immunoSEQ multiplex PCR, and TCRdb kept only the in-frame ones, dropping some. The table lists 130,000 to 150,000 clones, roughly three quarters of them singletons, with approximately 5% in the top ten. The sample was PBMCs. These receptor sequences come from a woman in her forties or fifties in good health and CMV-seronegative.

The DNA of the CDR3 is TGTGCCAGCCGGGCCGACCCCGGGAGCTATGGCTACACCTTC. This codes for CASRADPGSYGYTF. This chain links TRBV6-5 with TRBJ1-2; D is undetermined. This CDR3 spans 14 amino acids. CDR1 is MNHEY, CDR2 SVGAGI, per germline. V was cut by 8 bases and J by 4 bases, with 17 bases left in between.

V usage is TRBV5-1 and J usage is TRBJ2-2; tentative D call: TRBD1 (6 bases). There are 16 residues in the CDR3. Trimming cost V 4 bases and J 0 bases, with 13 bases left between them. Germline CDR1 and CDR2: SGHRS and YFSETQ. This chain's CDR3 is CASSPLGTTNTGELFF. Here the CDR3 DNA reads TGCGCCAGCAGCCCCCTCGGGACAACGAACACCGGGGAGCTGTTTTTT.

V and J are TRBV5-8 and TRBJ2-6, with TRBD2 as a possible D gene (6 bases). CDR3 size: 15 residues. Germline V gene sequence: CDR1 SGHTS, CDR2 YDEGEE. Trimming removed 5 bases at V and 0 bases at J, with 9 bases between. Here the CDR3 reads CASSRDFSGANVLTF. DNA of the CDR3: TGTGCCAGCAGTCGGGACTTCTCTGGGGCCAACGTCCTGACTTTC.

This chain connects TRBV7-3 to TRBJ1-2; 7 bases fit TRBD1. Germline values: CDR1 SGHTA, CDR2 FQGTGA. There are 15 residues in the CDR3. V gave up 1 base and J gave up 4 bases; unmatched junction bases: 6. The CDR3 protein is CASSLNGRGIYGYTF. For the CDR3, the DNA is TGTGCCAGCAGCTTAAATGGCAGGGGGATCTATGGCTACACCTTC.

In this sample, this clone turned up a few times. A read error may produce the germline difference seen at one junction end. The rearrangement joins TRBV28 to TRBJ2-3, with 9 bases identical to TRBD2. Germline V CDR1 and CDR2: MDHEN, SYDVKM. There are 13 residues in the CDR3. The CDR3 is CAGRTSGTDTQYF. In DNA form, the CDR3 reads TGTGCCGGCAGGACTAGCGGCACAGATACGCAGTATTTT.

The chain employs TRBV11-2 and TRBJ1-2; the D gene is possibly TRBD1 (6 bases). V was trimmed by 6 bases and J by 8 bases, leaving 31 bases between them. The CDR3 is 18 amino acids. Germline CDR1 is SGHAT and CDR2 is FQNNGV. The DNA of the CDR3 is TGTGCCAGCAGACGAGCCCCCGGGACATCCCTTTTCGGGCAAGGCTACACCTTC. Its protein product is CASRRAPGTSLFGQGYTF.

The rearrangement joins TRBV6-6 to TRBJ2-5; 7 nucleotides line up with TRBD1. Judging by the DNA end, TRBJ2-7 fits better; the J call may be wrong. Per the germline V gene, CDR1 is MNHNY and CDR2 is SVGAGI (reference sequence). The CDR3 runs 14 residues. CDR3 sequence reads: CASSYSDRDHEQYF. The CDR3 DNA reads as TGTGCCAGCAGTTACTCCGACAGGGACCACGAGCAGTACTTC.

This chain links TRBV11-2 with TRBJ1-5; D remains ambiguous. V lost 2 bases, J lost 2 bases, and 4 bases lay in between. Germline CDR1 reads SGHAT; CDR2 reads FQNNGV. This CDR3 contains 13 residues. For the CDR3, the DNA is TGTGCCAGCAGCTTATCGGGCAATCAGCCCCAGCATTTT. It translates to CASSLSGNQPQHF.

This clone has more than one count but fewer than ten. V usage is TRBV7-2 and J usage is TRBJ1-2; D perhaps matches TRBD1 (6 bases). CDR1 is SGHTA and CDR2 is FQGNSA in the germline V gene. The CDR3 loop spans 14 amino acids. Trimming shortened V by 2 bases and J by 0 bases, and 7 bases separated the two germline ends. The CDR3: CASSLPGANYGYTF. In nucleotides, the CDR3 is TGTGCCAGCAGCTTACCAGGGGCTAACTATGGCTACACCTTC.

This clone was picked up a small number of times. The chain has TRBV19 and TRBJ2-6, with D maybe TRBD1 (7 bases). Trimming cost V 5 bases and J 3 bases, with 11 bases left between them. The germline V gene encodes CDR1 LNHDA and CDR2 SQIVND (reference sequence). The CDR3 length is 15 residues. CDR3: CASSPRGVGANVLTF. CDR3 DNA sequence: TGTGCCAGTAGTCCCAGGGGGGTTGGGGCCAACGTCCTGACTTTC.

This clone was found a few times. The chain combines TRBV7-2 with TRBJ1-2; D perhaps matches TRBD1 (6 bases). V gave up 5 bases and J gave up 5 bases, with 9 bases separating them. The V gene's germline CDR1 is SGHTA and CDR2 FQGNSA. This CDR3 comprises 12 residues. The DNA for the CDR3 is TGTGCCAGCAGCCCGGACAGTTATGGCTACACCTTC. Amino acid sequence: CASSPDSYGYTF.

This clone has only one observation. The V call is TRBV5-4, the J call TRBJ1-2; no firm D call. CDR1 and CDR2 from the germline V gene are SGHNT and YYREEE (reference sequence). Trimming pared 0 bases from V and 8 bases from J, leaving 20 bases between. CDR3 size: 16 residues. The DNA for the CDR3 is TGTGCCAGCAGCTTGGCTACGCTAACGGATGTCAGGGGCTACACCTTC. Its protein product is CASSLATLTDVRGYTF.

The V gene is TRBV5-1, the J gene TRBJ1-4, with a possible D match to TRBD1 (5 bases). The V gene's germline CDR1 is SGHRS and CDR2 YFSETQ. V was clipped by 0 bases and J by 2 bases, with 11 bases between them. This CDR3 spans 16 amino acids. The CDR3 loop is CASSLVNQGTNEKLFF. The CDR3 DNA follows: TGCGCCAGCAGCTTGGTAAACCAGGGTACTAATGAAAAACTGTTTTTT.

There are a few counts of this clone. The V call is TRBV18, the J call TRBJ1-1; 7 bases are shared with TRBD1. The CDR3 has 15 amino acids. Germline V gives CDR1 KGHSH, CDR2 LQKENI. V lost 3 bases, J lost 4 bases, and 8 bases stayed unmatched. The CDR3 nucleotides read TGTGCCAGCTCACCGATTGACAGGGAGCCCACTGAAGCTTTCTTT. It yields the protein CASSPIDREPTEAFF.

CDR3 in amino acids: CASSPVEAASGNTIYF. The DNA for the CDR3 is TGTGCCAGCTCACCCGTCGAGGCGGCGTCCGGAAACACCATATATTTT. The V gene is TRBV18, the J gene TRBJ1-3; D is unclear. The CDR3 totals 16 residues. V lost 3 bases to trimming and J lost 4 bases, with 16 bases between them. Germline V gene sequence: CDR1 KGHSH, CDR2 LQKENI.

The chain joins TRBV4-1 to TRBJ1-2, with no clear D. CDR3 length: 13 amino acids. Per germline, CDR1 MGHRA and CDR2 YSYEKL. The V gene lost 1 base and the J gene lost 4 bases, with 7 bases spanning the gap. The CDR3, as DNA: TGCGCCAGCAGCCAAGTTGTTAGCTATGGCTACACCTTC. Translated, it gives CASSQVVSYGYTF.

J is TRBJ2-7 and V is TRBV6-5; tentatively, D is TRBD1 (7 bases). V lost 4 bases and J lost 4, with 14 bases in between. Germline assignment: CDR1 MNHEY and CDR2 SVGAGI. The CDR3 spans 14 residues. The CDR3 bases are TGTGCCAGCAGTTTCGGGCAGGGGGGTTACGAGCAGTACTTC. Its translation: CASSFGQGGYEQYF.

This clone was detected only a few times. The chain couples TRBV18 to TRBJ2-2; D ambiguous. This CDR3 is 15 amino acids long. Germline V CDR1 and CDR2: KGHSH, LQKENI. V was trimmed by 3 bases and J by 0 bases, leaving 8 bases between them. The CDR3 reads CASSPGNTNTGELFF. In DNA form, the CDR3 reads TGTGCCAGCTCACCGGGCAATACGAACACCGGGGAGCTGTTTTTT.

The chain links TRBV5-4 to TRBJ1-1; the match to TRBD1 covers 8 bases. There are 14 residues in the CDR3. Germline loops: CDR1 SGHNT, CDR2 YYREEE (reference sequence). V shed 4 bases, J shed 1 base, and the junction held 3 bases outside the gene matches. CDR3 DNA: TGTGCCAGCAGCCACAGGGGGGAGAACACTGAAGCTTTCTTT. As protein: CASSHRGENTEAFF.

The chain carries TRBV19 and TRBJ1-5, with D possibly being TRBD1 (6 bases). The CDR3 sequence is 15 residues long. The V gene lost 6 bases and the J gene lost 0 bases, with 12 bases spanning the gap. Germline V gives CDR1 LNHDA, CDR2 SQIVND (reference sequence). The CDR3 DNA reads TGTGCCAGTAGAAGAGGACAGATTAGCAATCAGCCCCAGCATTTT. Encoded protein: CASRRGQISNQPQHF.

V usage is TRBV9 and J usage is TRBJ1-1; no clear D. This CDR3 has 15 residues. Trimming took 0 bases from V and 1 from J, leaving 10 bases between them. Germline V gene sequence: CDR1 SGDLS, CDR2 YYNGEE. The CDR3 nucleotides are TGTGCCAGCAGCGTAGAGCCAGGAAGGAACACTGAAGCTTTCTTT. This encodes CASSVEPGRNTEAFF.